This TCR beta chain was found in a study of OX40 agonist ivuxolimab in advanced cancers. The germline V gene encodes CDR1 LNHDA and CDR2 SQIVND (reference sequence). This CDR3 comprises 13 residues. V lost 4 bases and J lost 8; bases outside the gene matches: 3. Repertoires were generated with immunoSEQ multiplex PCR, while TCRdb's copy carries only in-frame clones and drops some. The table includes about 48,000 clones, approximately 79% detected once. The genes are TRBV19 and TRBJ2-1, with TRBD2 identical over 9 bases. This specimen was CD4+ or CD8+ T cells sorted from blood, taken in a trial of the OX40 agonist ivuxolimab. This sequence originates from an adult with an advanced solid tumor such as melanoma, head and neck, liver or kidney cancer. The CDR3 coding sequence is TGTGCCAGTAGTACTAGCGGGGTGGATGAGCAGTTCTTC. As protein: CASSTSGVDEQFF.